These 28 T cell receptor beta chains were sequenced from one sample in a study of T cells in Graves' hyperthyroidism and ophthalmopathy. TCR beta CDR3 regions were amplified from RNA. Carried out on the TCR CDR3, a first-round RT-PCR used the HTBI primer set. TCRdb independently ran MiXCR on the multiplex PCR reads; one entry per CDR3 protein. This sample yields around 600,000 distinct CDR3 sequences, of which roughly 14% are seen a single time; around 12% belongs to the top ten. Sample: blood. These receptors were collected from a woman in her fifties or sixties with Graves' ophthalmopathy.

This clonotype was observed at least ten times. The chain employs TRBV30 and TRBJ1-1; 7 positions agree with TRBD1. The ends lost 0 bases at V and 3 bases at J; junction bases unmatched: 13. The CDR3 has 17 residues. Germline V lookup: CDR1 GTSNPN, CDR2 SVGIG (reference sequence). CDR3 sequence (DNA): TGTGCCTGGAGTGTACAAGTGTGGACAGGAGGGGACACTGAAGCTTTCTTT. The encoded protein is CAWSVQVWTGGDTEAFF.

V is TRBV9 and J is TRBJ2-5, with TRBD2 matching over 10 bases. V lost 0 bases to trimming and J lost 5 bases; unmatched junction nucleotides: 7. The CDR3 runs to 16 residues. Germline CDR1 SGDLS, CDR2 YYNGEE. The CDR3 protein is CASSVAIAGGWETQYF. The CDR3 bases are TGTGCCAGCAGCGTAGCCATAGCGGGAGGTTGGGAGACCCAGTACTTC.

This clonotype turned up a few times. The chain employs TRBV19 and TRBJ2-7; D gene unclear. With 6 bases removed from V and 3 bases from J, the gap between germline ends came to 12 bases. CDR1 is LNHDA and CDR2 is SQIVND in the germline V gene (reference sequence). This CDR3 has 13 residues. In nucleotides, the CDR3 is TGTGCCAGTAGGACGCCAGGCGACTACGAGCAGTACTTC. It translates to CASRTPGDYEQYF.

Remarks on this clonotype: This may be a read error: a much more frequent sequence differs by one nucleotide. The CDR3 nucleotides read TGTGCCAGCAGCTTAGGGTTGACCAATGAGCAGTTCTTC. As protein: CASSLGLTNEQFF. V is TRBV11-2 and J is TRBJ2-1; D remains unclear. CDR1 and CDR2 from the germline V gene are SGHAT and FQNNGV. V was shortened by 1 base and J by 6 bases, with 7 bases between the two germline ends. The CDR3 extends over 13 amino acids.

The sample holds many counts of this clonotype. The chain employs TRBV10-3 and TRBJ1-2; 7 positions match TRBD1. Trimming at V came to 3 bases and at J to 6 bases, leaving 4 bases not matched to a gene. Germline V gene data show CDR1 as ENHRY and CDR2 as SYGVKD. The CDR3 contains 13 residues. The CDR3 DNA is TGTGCCATCAGTGAAGAGGGGGCGCATGGCTACACCTTC. This sequence encodes CAISEEGAHGYTF.

This clonotype was counted a few times. The rearrangement uses TRBV29-1 and TRBJ2-7; weak D call: TRBD1 (6 bases). The CDR3 is 13 amino acids. Germline CDR1 is SQVTM and CDR2 is ANQGSEA. Trimming removed 4 bases from V and 0 bases from J, with 10 bases in between. The CDR3 is CSVARTVSYEQYF. In nucleotides, the CDR3 is TGCAGCGTTGCACGGACAGTCTCCTACGAGCAGTACTTC.

This clonotype came up a few times. This chain connects TRBV29-1 to TRBJ2-3, with 13 bases lining up with TRBD2. The CDR3 sequence is 15 residues long. V was clipped by 7 bases and J by 3 bases; unmatched bases: 7. Per the germline V gene, CDR1 is SQVTM and CDR2 is ANQGSEA. In nucleotides, the CDR3 is TGCAGCGCCCGGACTAGCGGGAGTTGGACAGATACGCAGTATTTT. Protein product: CSARTSGSWTDTQYF.

The chain combines TRBV4-1 with TRBJ2-6, with a weak D call TRBD1 (6 bases). The CDR3 contains 17 residues. The germline V gene encodes CDR1 MGHRA and CDR2 YSYEKL. Trimming left V 3 bases short and J 0 bases short, with 12 bases between. CDR3 bases: TGCGCCAGCAGCCATGGGGACACTGGCTCTGGGGCCAACGTCCTGACTTTC. This codes for CASSHGDTGSGANVLTF.

This clonotype has at least ten counts. The chain uses TRBV6-2 or TRBV6-3 and TRBJ1-1, with D tentatively TRBD1 (6 bases). The CDR3 covers 15 residues. The germline V gene has CDR1 MNHEY and CDR2 SVGEGT. V was shortened by 5 bases and J by 5 bases, with 18 bases between the two germline ends. The CDR3 bases are TGTGCCAGCAGTCTTCGACAGGTTAGGGGAACTGAAGCTTTCTTT. This translates into CASSLRQVRGTEAFF.

V is TRBV30 and J is TRBJ1-1; D uncertain. Deletions cut 3 bases from V and 1 base from J, with 12 bases between. The V gene's germline CDR1 is GTSNPN and CDR2 SVGIG (reference sequence). This CDR3 is 14 amino acids long. In DNA form, the CDR3 reads TGTGCCTGGAGAAAGAAGATAACGAACACTGAAGCTTTCTTT. Amino acid sequence: CAWRKKITNTEAFF.

This clonotype was detected many times. The chain joins TRBV6-2 or TRBV6-3 to TRBJ2-1; D is unresolved. V was cut by 3 bases and J by 2 bases, with 14 bases left in between. From germline, CDR1 is MNHEY and CDR2 SVGEGT. CDR3 length: 16 residues. DNA for the CDR3: TGTGCCAGCAGTTATATCCCTTCGGTCGCCTACAATGAGCAGTTCTTC. It codes for CASSYIPSVAYNEQFF.

The chain uses TRBV28 and TRBJ2-1; 9 bases align to TRBD2. The germline V gene encodes CDR1 MDHEN and CDR2 SYDVKM. This CDR3 has 16 residues. V shed 5 bases, J shed 5 bases, and the junction held 10 bases outside the gene matches. CDR3 DNA sequence: TGTGCCAGCAGTCCCTCCGGGACTAGCAGAGACAATGAGCAGTTCTTC. Its protein product is CASSPSGTSRDNEQFF.

This clonotype was counted ten times or more. The V and J genes are TRBV27 and TRBJ1-2; no clear D. Germline V CDR1 and CDR2: MNHEY, SMNVEV (reference sequence). The CDR3 contains 13 residues. The V gene lost 0 bases and the J gene lost 3 bases, with 5 bases spanning the gap. CDR3 nucleotide sequence: TGTGCCAGCAGTTTATCGGAGTACTATGGCTACACCTTC. Amino acid sequence: CASSLSEYYGYTF.

This clonotype came up a few times. The chain has TRBV27 and TRBJ1-6; TRBD1 matches at 7 bases. The V segment lost 5 bases and the J segment 5 bases; nucleotides outside the gene matches: 9. The CDR3 sequence is 16 residues long. Germline V lookup: CDR1 MNHEY, CDR2 SMNVEV (reference sequence). In DNA form, the CDR3 reads TGTGCCAGCAGTCTGTTAGCTGGGACAGATAATTCACCCCTCCACTTT. Its protein product is CASSLLAGTDNSPLHF.

The J gene is TRBJ2-7, the V gene TRBV5-1, with a possible D match to TRBD2 (6 bases). The V and J ends lost 1 base and 1 base respectively, with 12 bases between them. The CDR3 extends over 15 amino acids. The V gene's germline CDR1 is SGHRS and CDR2 YFSETQ. CDR3 amino acids: CASSLRLGGSYEQYF. CDR3 DNA: TGCGCCAGCAGCTTGAGGCTAGGAGGGTCCTACGAGCAGTACTTC. Drawing the rest from reference TRBV5-1 and TRBJ2-7, the complete variable domain is KAGVTQTPRYLIKTRGQQVTLSCSPISGHRSVSWYQQTPGQGLQFLFEYFSETQRNKGNFPGRFSGRQFSNSRSEMNVSTLELGDSALYLCASSLRLGGSYEQYFGPGTRLTVT.

On this clonotype itself: With a much larger clone just one base away, this may be a read error. V and J are TRBV7-2 and TRBJ1-5; a weak D match, TRBD1 (5 bases). There are 15 residues in the CDR3. With 1 base removed from V and 6 bases from J, the gap between germline ends came to 13 bases. From germline, CDR1 is SGHTA and CDR2 FQGNSA. CDR3 nucleotide sequence: TGTGCCAGCAGCTTAGTTAGGGGCGCGGGTCAGCCCCAGCATTTT. Encoded protein: CASSLVRGAGQPQHF.

This clonotype was observed many times. DNA of the CDR3: TGTGCCAGCAGATCCCTGGGACAGGGGGCCGATCAGCCCCAGCATTTT. Translated, it gives CASRSLGQGADQPQHF. The chain couples TRBV28 to TRBJ1-5; 12 nucleotides agree with TRBD1. CDR3 length: 16 residues. V shed 6 bases and J 5 bases; nucleotides not matched to a gene: 8. Germline V gene lookup returns CDR1 MDHEN and CDR2 SYDVKM.

This clonotype has a count of ten or more. The chain joins TRBV7-3 to TRBJ2-1; 12 bases match TRBD2. The junction had 8 bases not matched to a gene; V was cut back by 5 bases and J by 9 bases. The CDR3 runs to 15 residues. Germline CDR1 reads SGHTA; CDR2 reads FQGTGA. The CDR3 DNA reads TGTGCCAGCAGCGCGATGACTAGCGGGAGTAGTGAGCAGTTCTTC. Translated, it gives CASSAMTSGSSEQFF.

The chain employs TRBV7-9 and TRBJ1-2; 8 bases are shared with TRBD1. J gave up 4 bases and V 5 bases, and 9 bases lay outside the gene matches. CDR3 size: 15 residues. Germline V gene data show CDR1 as SEHNR and CDR2 as FQNEAQ (reference sequence). The CDR3 sequence is CASSQGAGTGYGYTF. CDR3 DNA: TGTGCCAGCAGCCAGGGGGCGGGGACGGGCTATGGCTACACCTTC. Based on the CDR3 plus reference TRBV7-9 and TRBJ1-2, the full variable domain is DTGVSQNPRHKITKRGQNVTFRCDPISEHNRLYWYRQTLGQGPEFLTYFQNEAQLEKSRLLSDRFSAERPKGSFSTLEIQRTEQGDSAMYLCASSQGAGTGYGYTFGSGTRLTVV.

This clonotype appeared a few times. Given a much more abundant clone one base away, this may be a read error. The chain couples TRBV20-1 to TRBJ2-7, with 10 nucleotides matching TRBD2. This CDR3 spans 14 amino acids. Per the germline V gene, CDR1 is DFQATT and CDR2 is SNEGSKA (reference sequence). For the CDR3, the DNA is TGCAGTGCGAGTACTAGCGGGACATACTACGAGCGGTACTTC. Amino acids: CSASTSGTYYERYF.

This chain links TRBV9 with TRBJ2-6; D unclear. Germline loops: CDR1 SGDLS, CDR2 YYNGEE. The length of the CDR3 is 18 residues. V gave up 0 bases and J gave up 0 bases, with 13 bases separating them. CDR3 sequence reads: CASSVGNSPFSGANVLTF. CDR3 nucleotides: TGTGCCAGCAGCGTAGGGAACAGCCCTTTCTCTGGGGCCAACGTCCTGACTTTC.

This clonotype was observed at least ten times. This chain's CDR3 is CASSQGNQPQHF. The CDR3 coding sequence is TGTGCCAGCAGCCAGGGGAATCAGCCCCAGCATTTT. The chain carries TRBV3-1 and TRBJ1-5; D ambiguous. The V gene lost 3 bases and the J gene lost 4 bases, with 4 bases spanning the gap. This CDR3 region has 12 residues. Germline V gene lookup returns CDR1 LGHDT and CDR2 YNNKEL (reference sequence).

This clonotype was seen many times. The chain is built from TRBV27 and TRBJ1-5; D is perhaps TRBD1 (5 bases). Trimming took off 7 bases at V and 1 base at J, with 14 bases between the two ends. CDR1 and CDR2 from the germline V gene are MNHEY and SMNVEV (reference sequence). CDR3 length equals 15 residues. CDR3 sequence reads: CASTQNGDSNQPQHF. The CDR3 DNA reads TGTGCCAGCACTCAAAACGGGGACAGCAATCAGCCCCAGCATTTT.

The sample holds many counts of this clonotype. The chain couples TRBV12-3 or TRBV12-4 to TRBJ2-7; 10 nucleotides match TRBD1. The CDR3 has 14 amino acids. The trim removed 4 bases at V and 4 bases at J, leaving 4 bases unmatched. In DNA, the CDR3 is TGTGCCAGCAGTTACGGACAGGGGGTATACGAGCAGTACTTC. Amino acid sequence: CASSYGQGVYEQYF.

The chain couples TRBV30 to TRBJ2-1; 10 nucleotides line up with TRBD1. V dropped 0 bases and J dropped 8; count of bases not matched to a gene: 7. This CDR3 is built from 15 residues. Germline CDR1 reads GTSNPN; CDR2 reads SVGIG (reference sequence). In nucleotides, the CDR3 is TGTGCCTGGAGTGTAGCGGGACAGGGGAATGATGAGCAGTTCTTC. This encodes CAWSVAGQGNDEQFF.

The genes are TRBV7-2 and TRBJ2-2; D is ambiguous. The V and J ends lost 5 bases and 5 bases respectively, with 18 bases between them. Germline assignment: CDR1 SGHTA and CDR2 FQGNSA. The CDR3 has 16 residues. CDR3 DNA sequence: TGTGCCAGCAGCCAAGAGGTCACCCTGGTGACCGGGGAGCTGTTTTTT. It yields the protein CASSQEVTLVTGELFF.

The gene calls are TRBV6-1 and TRBJ1-1, with 7 bases lining up with TRBD1. The V segment lost 6 bases and the J segment 0 bases; nucleotides outside the gene matches: 4. In germline, CDR1 is MNHNS, CDR2 SASEGT. There are 14 residues in the CDR3. In DNA form, the CDR3 reads TGTGCCAGCAGAATCAGGGGGGTGAACACTGAAGCTTTCTTT. Translated, it gives CASRIRGVNTEAFF.

This clonotype was seen many times. The chain carries TRBV6-6 and TRBJ2-5; TRBD2 matches at 11 bases. Germline V gene sequence: CDR1 MNHNY, CDR2 SVGAGI (reference sequence). With 0 bases clipped from V and 5 bases from J, the junction kept 5 bases outside the gene matches. This CDR3 region has 16 residues. CDR3 in DNA: TGTGCCAGCAGTTACTCGAAGACTAGCGGGACGGAGACCCAGTACTTC. Translated: CASSYSKTSGTETQYF.